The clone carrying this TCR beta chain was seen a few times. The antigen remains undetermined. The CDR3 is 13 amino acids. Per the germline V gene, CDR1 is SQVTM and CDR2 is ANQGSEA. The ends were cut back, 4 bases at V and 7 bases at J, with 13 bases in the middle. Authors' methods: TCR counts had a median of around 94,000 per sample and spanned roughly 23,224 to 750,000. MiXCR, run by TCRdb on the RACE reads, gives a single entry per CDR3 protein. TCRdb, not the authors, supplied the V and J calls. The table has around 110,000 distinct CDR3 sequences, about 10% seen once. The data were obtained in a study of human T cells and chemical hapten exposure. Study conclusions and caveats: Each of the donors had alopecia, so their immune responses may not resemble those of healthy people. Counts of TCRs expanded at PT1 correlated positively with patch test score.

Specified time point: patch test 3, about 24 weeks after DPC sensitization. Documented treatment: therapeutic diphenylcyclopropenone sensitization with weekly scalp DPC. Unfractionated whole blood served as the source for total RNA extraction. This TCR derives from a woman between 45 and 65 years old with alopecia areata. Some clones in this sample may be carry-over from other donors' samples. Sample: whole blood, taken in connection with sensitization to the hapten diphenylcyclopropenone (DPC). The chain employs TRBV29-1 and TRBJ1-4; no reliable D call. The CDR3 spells CSVGREGTEKLFF. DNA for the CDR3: TGCAGCGTTGGTCGTGAGGGTACTGAAAAACTGTTTTTT.